The T cell receptor (beta chain) under discussion was sequenced for a study of vaccination and CD4 T cells after COVID-19. This clonotype was observed a few times. Its antigen remains unidentified. Noted time point: late sampling 161 to 241 days after vaccination in a few convalescent patients. Documented treatment: 10-day PBMC culture with coronavirus spike peptide pools or control peptides (ViraFEST assay). The V gene's germline CDR1 is SGHNT and CDR2 YYREEE (reference sequence). V was clipped by 3 bases and J by 0 bases; unmatched bases: 2. The CDR3 sequence is 14 residues long. Cultured CD4+ T cell DNA was sequenced using the Oncomine TCR Beta short-read assay. Each CDR3 protein is one row after TCRdb ran MiXCR on the PCR reads. Of about 22,000 distinct CDR3 sequences in the sample, 45% to 55% were seen once.

This rearrangement joins TRBV5-4 to TRBJ1-2; 7 nucleotides align to TRBD1. The clonotype originates from a human donor who had recovered from COVID-19. The source was CD4+ T cells from blood, cultured in vitro, collected about 7 months after SARS-CoV-2 vaccination. CDR3: CASSSGQANYGYTF. CDR3 sequence (DNA): TGTGCCAGCAGCTCCGGACAGGCTAACTATGGCTACACCTTC.